This T cell receptor beta chain was captured in a study of PD-1 blockade in classical Hodgkin lymphoma. V lost 1 base and J lost 8; bases outside the gene matches: 11. This CDR3 has 15 residues. The V gene's germline CDR1 is SGHNT and CDR2 YYREEE (reference sequence). Study-level findings and limits: Undefined causes, possibly disease activity or prior therapy, underlie the repertoire differences. Reported baseline diversity: healthy donors highest, relapsed/refractory patients lowest.

Noted time point: newly diagnosed, previously untreated cHL patient sample. Newly diagnosed classical Hodgkin lymphoma PBMCs, still untreated, provided the comparison samples. The data were produced by immunoSEQ multiplex PCR, yet TCRdb's version contains in-frame clones alone and is incomplete. The sample carries 30,000 to 35,000 clones, 94% recorded once. Turning to this clone: Its antigen remains unidentified.

V and J are TRBV5-4 and TRBJ1-1, with TRBD1 identical over 7 bases. The TCR was taken from a human donor with classical Hodgkin lymphoma. The sample consisted of peripheral blood mononuclear cells (PBMCs). The CDR3 region is CASSLSDSGGVEAFF. In DNA form, the CDR3 reads TGTGCCAGCAGCTTGAGTGACTCAGGGGGAGTGGAAGCTTTCTTT. Full variable domain (rest looked up from reference TRBV5-4 and TRBJ1-1): ETGVTQSPTHLIKTRGQQVTLRCSSQSGHNTVSWYQQALGQGPQFIFQYYREEENGRGNFPPRFSGLQFPNYSSELNVNALELDDSALYLCASSLSDSGGVEAFFGQGTRLTVV.